The 11 T cell receptor beta chains listed next were all sequenced from one sample in a study of blood T cell repertoires in COVID-19. Libraries were prepared by immunoSEQ multiplex PCR; TCRdb keeps only in-frame clonotypes and omits some of them. This sample has over 60,000 clones, with around 90% found just once. Sequenced: peripheral blood. Receptors were obtained from a human donor in a cohort sampled during active COVID-19.

This clone was picked up one time. The V gene is TRBV10-3, the J gene TRBJ1-4; D is ambiguous. V was pared by 3 bases and J by 0 bases, with 11 bases between. Germline lookup yields CDR1 ENHRY and CDR2 SYGVKD. The CDR3 totals 16 residues. CDR3 bases: TGTGCCATCAGTGACTCTGGGCACACAACTAATGAAAAACTGTTTTTT. Protein product: CAISDSGHTTNEKLFF.

As to this clone: An end of the junction differs from the germline gene, which may be a read error. The rearrangement uses TRBV20-1 and TRBJ2-7; weak D call: TRBD2 (6 bases). There are 10 residues in the CDR3. Germline loops: CDR1 DFQATT, CDR2 SNEGSKA (reference sequence). In DNA, the CDR3 is TGTCTCCTTCGGGGGTACGAGCAGTACTTC. Amino acid sequence: CLLRGYEQYF.

This sequence joins TRBV2 and TRBJ1-5; 7 bases are a match to TRBD1. Germline CDR1 reads SNHLY; CDR2 reads FYNNEI. With V trimmed by 3 bases and J by 5 bases, 13 bases remained unmatched. The length of the CDR3 is 17 residues. CDR3 protein: CASSETQGLLHYQPQHF. The CDR3 bases are TGTGCCAGCAGTGAGACACAGGGGTTACTTCATTATCAGCCCCAGCATTTT.

The chain uses TRBV7-2 and TRBJ2-7; possibly TRBD2 for D (6 bases). Germline V gene sequence: CDR1 SGHTA, CDR2 FQGNSA. Trimming removed 7 bases at V and 4 bases at J, with 17 bases between. This CDR3 is built from 14 residues. The CDR3: CASNHPRELYEQYF. The CDR3 DNA is TGTGCCAGCAACCACCCCCGGGAGCTTTACGAGCAGTACTTC. Using reference TRBV7-2 and TRBJ2-7 for the parts outside the CDR3, the full variable domain is GAGVSQSPSNKVTEKGKDVELRCDPISGHTALYWYRQSLGQGLEFLIYFQGNSAPDKSGLPSDRFSAERTGGSVSTLTIQRTQQEDSAVYLCASNHPRELYEQYFGPGTRLTVT.

This sequence joins TRBV9 and TRBJ2-1, with a weak D call TRBD1 (6 bases). The CDR3 sequence is 15 residues long. Germline CDR1 and CDR2: SGDLS and YYNGEE. The V and J ends lost 0 bases and 8 bases respectively, with 15 bases between them. The CDR3 bases are TGTGCCAGCAGCGTAGCCCCAGACAGGCACGATGAGCAGTTCTTC. This gives the protein CASSVAPDRHDEQFF. The variable domain in full, completed from reference TRBV9 and TRBJ2-1, reads DSGVTQTPKHLITATGQRVTLRCSPRSGDLSVYWYQQSLDQGLQFLIQYYNGEERAKGNILERFSAQQFPDLHSELNLSSLELGDSALYFCASSVAPDRHDEQFFGPGTRLTVL.

The V gene is TRBV21-1, the J gene TRBJ1-1. TRBV21-1 is deemed a pseudogene. CDR3 length equals 15 residues. In DNA form, the CDR3 reads TGTGCCAGCAGCCGTCAAGGGCGGGCCCGACATTGGGCTTTCTTT. Residues: CASSRQGRARHWAFF.

The chain combines TRBV3-1 (or the pseudogene TRBV3-2) with TRBJ1-6; 7 bases map to TRBD1. Germline lookup yields CDR1 LGHDT and CDR2 YNNKEL (reference sequence). The CDR3 sequence is 14 residues long. With 7 bases clipped from V and 7 bases from J, the junction kept 7 bases outside the gene matches. The CDR3 DNA is TGTGCCAGCAACCACGGGACAGAGAATTCACCCCTCCACTTT. This codes for CASNHGTENSPLHF.

The CDR3 spells CASSLAGGAAQLYGYTF. In nucleotides, the CDR3 is TGTGCCAGCAGCTTGGCGGGGGGGGCGGCACAACTCTATGGCTACACCTTC. The chain has TRBV7-2 and TRBJ1-2, with D tentatively TRBD1 (6 bases). This CDR3 is 17 amino acids long. Germline V gives CDR1 SGHTA, CDR2 FQGNSA. V lost 3 bases and J 4 bases, leaving 21 bases between the germline ends.

The genes are TRBV18 and TRBJ1-5, with unresolved D. The CDR3 runs to 15 residues. CDR1 KGHSH and CDR2 LQKENI come from the germline V gene. V lost 3 bases and J 5 bases, leaving 14 bases between the germline ends. The CDR3 spells CASSPPSGSDQPQHF. The CDR3 bases are TGTGCCAGCTCACCCCCATCAGGCTCCGATCAGCCCCAGCATTTT.

V usage is TRBV28 and J usage is TRBJ1-2; D gene unclear. CDR1 MDHEN and CDR2 SYDVKM come from the germline V gene. Trimming left V 5 bases short and J 1 base short, with 17 bases between. CDR3 length: 16 residues. This CDR3 reads CASSAHGKEYNYGYTF. In nucleotides, the CDR3 is TGTGCCAGCAGTGCACACGGGAAGGAATATAACTATGGCTACACCTTC.

This clone was recorded a few times. This chain joins TRBV5-4 and TRBJ2-7; 7 bases are a match to TRBD1. V dropped 4 bases and J dropped 5; count of bases not matched to a gene: 9. Germline V gene data show CDR1 as SGHNT and CDR2 as YYREEE (reference sequence). CDR3 size: 14 residues. DNA of the CDR3: TGTGCCAGCAGCCCCCGGACAGGCCTAGACGAGCAGTACTTC. Amino acids: CASSPRTGLDEQYF.